This note documents a single TCR beta chain sequence. Its matching antigen is unknown. Exclusion applied to patients with autoimmune disease history or systemic immunosuppression. The CDR3 has 13 residues. Trimming took 5 bases from V and 0 from J, leaving 6 bases between them. The germline V gene has CDR1 SEHNR and CDR2 FQNEAQ (reference sequence). The data were produced by immunoSEQ multiplex PCR, yet TCRdb's version contains in-frame clones alone and is incomplete. The sample lists approximately 90,000 clones, about 90% occurring once. The sample is drawn from a study of OX40 agonist ivuxolimab in advanced cancers. Overall study context: Given to patients was ivuxolimab, an agonistic anti-OX40 (CD134) antibody. Partial responses, seen in three patients, involved one hepatocellular carcinoma and two cutaneous melanomas. Study-wide points: CD4+ and CD8+ blood T cells expanded clonally by week 6 at 0.1 to 3.0 mg/kg.

This rearrangement joins TRBV7-9 to TRBJ2-3; the D is unclear. The TCR comes from an adult with an advanced solid tumor such as melanoma, head and neck, liver or kidney cancer. Sequenced material: CD4+ or CD8+ T cells sorted from blood, taken in a trial of the OX40 agonist ivuxolimab. CDR3: CASSKDSTDTQYF. In DNA form, the CDR3 reads TGTGCCAGCAGCAAAGACAGCACAGATACGCAGTATTTT.